This TCR beta chain was found in a study of PD-L1 blockade in urothelial cancer. Looking at the study overall: Reported median T cell count for blood samples was 140,000 to 150,000.

Germline V CDR1 and CDR2: SGHDT, YYEEEE. The CDR3 consists of 14 residues. V shed 1 base and J 8 bases; nucleotides not matched to a gene: 1. The repertoire was sequenced with immunoSEQ multiplex PCR; TCRdb's copy has only in-frame clones and lacks some. The data hold tens of thousands of clones, with more than 75% observed a single time. The time point was: peripheral blood 6 weeks after treatment start. The TCR was taken from a man aged 55-75 years with urothelial cancer. The chain carries TRBV5-6 and TRBJ1-6; 9 nucleotides match TRBD1. The sample was PBMCs, taken around atezolizumab (anti-PD-L1) treatment. The CDR3: CASSLNRGHSPLHF. The CDR3 DNA sequence: TGTGCCAGCAGCTTGAACAGGGGGCATTCACCCCTCCACTTT. The entire variable domain, with the rest obtained from reference TRBV5-6 and TRBJ1-6, is as follows: DAGVTQSPTHLIKTRGQQVTLRCSPKSGHDTVSWYQQALGQGPQFIFQYYEEEERQRGNFPDRFSGHQFPNYSSELNVNALLLGDSALYLCASSLNRGHSPLHFGNGTRLTVT.